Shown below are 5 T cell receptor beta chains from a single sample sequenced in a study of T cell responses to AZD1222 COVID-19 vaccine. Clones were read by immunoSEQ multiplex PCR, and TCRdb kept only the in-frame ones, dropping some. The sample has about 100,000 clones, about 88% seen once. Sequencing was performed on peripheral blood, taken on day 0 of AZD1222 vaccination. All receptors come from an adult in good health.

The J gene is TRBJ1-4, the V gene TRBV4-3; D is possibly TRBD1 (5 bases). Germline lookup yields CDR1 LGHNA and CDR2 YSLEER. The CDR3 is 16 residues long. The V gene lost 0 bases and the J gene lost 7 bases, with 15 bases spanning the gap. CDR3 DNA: TGCGCCAGCAGCCAAGATAGCGTGGGGGTAGGTGAAAAACTGTTTTTT. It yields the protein CASSQDSVGVGEKLFF.

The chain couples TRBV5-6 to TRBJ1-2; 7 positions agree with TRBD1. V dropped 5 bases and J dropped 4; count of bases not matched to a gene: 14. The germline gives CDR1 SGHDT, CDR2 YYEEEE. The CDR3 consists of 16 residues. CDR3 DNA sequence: TGTGCCAGCAGAAATGCCGGGACAGATTTTAGCTATGGCTACACCTTC. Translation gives CASRNAGTDFSYGYTF.

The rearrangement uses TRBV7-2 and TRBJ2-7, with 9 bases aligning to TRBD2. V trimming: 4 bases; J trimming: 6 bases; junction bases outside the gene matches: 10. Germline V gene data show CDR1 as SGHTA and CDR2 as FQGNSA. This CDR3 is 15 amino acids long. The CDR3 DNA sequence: TGTGCCAGCAGCTCGGGTGCGGGAGGGCCTGGCGAGCAGTACTTC. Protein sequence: CASSSGAGGPGEQYF.

The CDR3 region is CASSDQSNYGYTF. The CDR3, as DNA: TGTGCCAGCAGCGACCAGAGCAACTATGGCTACACCTTC. The V and J genes are TRBV5-4 and TRBJ1-2; the D is unclear. Germline values: CDR1 SGHNT, CDR2 YYREEE (reference sequence). The CDR3 has 13 residues. V was shortened by 4 bases and J by 2 bases, with 9 bases between the two germline ends.

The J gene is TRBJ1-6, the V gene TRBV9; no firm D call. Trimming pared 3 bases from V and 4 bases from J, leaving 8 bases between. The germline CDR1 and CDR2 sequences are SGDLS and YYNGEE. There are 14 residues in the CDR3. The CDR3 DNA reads TGTGCCAGCAGCGAGACACTTTATAATTCACCCCTCCACTTT. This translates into CASSETLYNSPLHF.